This T cell receptor beta chain comes out of a study of PD-L1 blockade in urothelial cancer. The method was immunoSEQ multiplex PCR; TCRdb's version includes in-frame clones alone and lacks a portion of them. The table shows about 91,000 clones, with 90% to 95% occurring only once. The sample consisted of PBMCs, taken around atezolizumab (anti-PD-L1) treatment. This TCR was recovered from a man in his sixties with urothelial cancer.

Written as DNA, the CDR3 is TGTGCCAGCAGCTTGGGGACTCAGTACGAGCAGTACTTC. This codes for CASSLGTQYEQYF. The chain joins TRBV5-5 to TRBJ2-7; D might be TRBD2 (5 bases). The ends were cut back, 0 bases at V and 4 bases at J, with 8 bases in the middle. Germline lookup yields CDR1 SGHKS and CDR2 YYEKEE (reference sequence). The CDR3 length is 13 residues.